One sample yielded the 30 T cell receptor beta chains listed below, sequenced in a study of T cell repertoires in cytomegalovirus infection. These receptors have no known antigen. TCRdb redid the calling of the reads with MiXCR, one entry per CDR3 protein. The repertoire holds 200,000 or so distinct CDR3 sequences, with roughly 34% as singletons. This specimen consisted of CD8+ T cells from cultured PBMCs, obtained from culture after CMV antigen stimulation. These receptors were obtained from a human donor in good health (CMV status not recorded). Some clones in this sample may be carry-over from other donors' samples.

This chain connects TRBV27 to TRBJ2-1; D is uncertain. Looked up from germline, CDR1 is MNHEY and CDR2 is SMNVEV (reference sequence). This CDR3 region has 13 residues. The V gene lost 6 bases and the J gene lost 4 bases, with 10 bases spanning the gap. The CDR3 is CASRDRRYNEQFF. In DNA, the CDR3 is TGTGCCAGCAGGGACCGCCGATACAATGAGCAGTTCTTC.

There are a few counts of this clonotype. The V gene is TRBV6-1, the J gene TRBJ2-7, with D perhaps matching TRBD2 (6 bases). Germline assignment: CDR1 MNHNS and CDR2 SASEGT. CDR3 size: 17 residues. Between the trimmed V and J ends, which lost 3 bases and 0 bases, there was a span of 18 bases. This CDR3 reads CASSEPPGEAGSYEQYF. In DNA, the CDR3 is TGTGCCAGCAGTGAGCCCCCCGGGGAAGCGGGCTCCTACGAGCAGTACTTC.

V and J are TRBV7-2 and TRBJ2-7, with D possibly matching TRBD2 (6 bases). CDR3 size: 13 residues. Germline assignment: CDR1 SGHTA and CDR2 FQGNSA. Trimming took 9 bases from V and 2 from J, leaving 14 bases between them. The CDR3 loop reads CARPKLAAYEQYF. As DNA, the CDR3 is TGTGCCAGACCCAAACTAGCCGCCTACGAGCAGTACTTC.

The sample holds a few counts of this clonotype. This chain uses TRBV12-3 or TRBV12-4 with TRBJ1-1; 7 bases agree with TRBD1. The CDR3 sequence is 12 residues long. V shed 2 bases, J shed 7 bases, and the junction held 1 base outside the gene matches. The DNA for the CDR3 is TGTGCCAGCAGTTTAAGGGGGCATGAAGCTTTCTTT. Translated: CASSLRGHEAFF.

This clonotype showed up just a few times. The chain recombines TRBV7-9 with TRBJ2-7, with TRBD2 matching over 7 bases. CDR3 length: 11 residues. Trimming cost V 5 bases and J 7 bases; bases outside gene matches: 2. Looked up from germline, CDR1 is SEHNR and CDR2 is FQNEAQ (reference sequence). CDR3 nucleotides: TGTGCCAGCAGCAGGACTAGAGAGCAGTACTTC. Amino acid sequence: CASSRTREQYF.

This sequence joins TRBV28 and TRBJ2-2; D gene unclear. There are 17 residues in the CDR3. V was cut by 2 bases and J by 4 bases, with 17 bases left in between. Germline assignment: CDR1 MDHEN and CDR2 SYDVKM. CDR3 region: CASSLLFLPDLTGELFF. The CDR3 DNA is TGTGCCAGCAGTTTACTATTCCTCCCCGACCTCACCGGGGAGCTGTTTTTT.

In this sample, this clonotype turned up a few times. This chain uses TRBV10-3 with TRBJ2-1; perhaps D is TRBD1 or TRBD2 (5 bases each). Per the germline V gene, CDR1 is ENHRY and CDR2 is SYGVKD. The CDR3 is 15 residues long. V was clipped by 0 bases and J by 2 bases, with 8 bases between them. In DNA, the CDR3 is TGTGCCATCAGTGAGTCGACGGGACCCTACAATGAGCAGTTCTTC. This sequence encodes CAISESTGPYNEQFF.

Only one count was recorded for this clonotype. The CDR3 reads CAWSQNRGGYTF. CDR3 bases: TGTGCCTGGAGCCAAAACAGGGGCGGCTACACCTTC. The V call is TRBV30, the J call TRBJ1-2; 7 bases are a match to TRBD1. Germline CDR1 reads GTSNPN; CDR2 reads SVGIG (reference sequence). CDR3 length: 12 amino acids. J gave up 8 bases and V 3 bases, and 6 bases lay outside the gene matches.

The table lists this clonotype with a few counts. This rearrangement joins TRBV7-6 to TRBJ2-3, with TRBD2 matching over 8 bases. The CDR3 consists of 17 residues. J gave up 3 bases and V 2 bases, and 10 bases lay outside the gene matches. Germline lookup yields CDR1 SGHVS and CDR2 FNYEAQ. CDR3 nucleotide sequence: TGTGCCAGCAGCTTACGGGGAAACGGGAGGGTGACAGATACGCAGTATTTT. It specifies CASSLRGNGRVTDTQYF.

V and J are TRBV6-6 and TRBJ2-2; D perhaps matches TRBD2 (7 bases). V lost 2 bases, J lost 7 bases, and 17 bases lay in between. Germline lookup yields CDR1 MNHNY and CDR2 SVGAGI (reference sequence). This CDR3 region has 16 residues. The CDR3 loop is CASSYPGGGGVGELFF. The CDR3 nucleotides are TGTGCCAGCAGTTACCCGGGAGGCGGGGGCGTCGGGGAGCTGTTTTTT.

This clonotype was recorded a few times. For the CDR3, the DNA is TGTGCCGGGAGTGGGGTAGCCAAAAACATTCAGTACTTC. Its translation is CAGSGVAKNIQYF. The chain carries TRBV2 and TRBJ2-4; the D gene is possibly TRBD2 (5 bases). Germline CDR1 reads SNHLY; CDR2 reads FYNNEI. This CDR3 has 13 residues. The germline V and J ends were trimmed by 11 bases and 0 bases, with 11 bases remaining between them.

The rearrangement joins TRBV9 to TRBJ2-5; TRBD2 might be the D (7 bases). The V and J ends lost 0 bases and 5 bases respectively, with 17 bases between them. CDR3 length: 16 residues. Germline loops: CDR1 SGDLS, CDR2 YYNGEE. In DNA, the CDR3 is TGTGCCAGCAGCGTAGTGGGAGGGGGGGCAGGGGAGACCCAGTACTTC. Translating it yields CASSVVGGGAGETQYF.

The rearrangement links TRBV6-6 to TRBJ2-1; D might be TRBD1 or TRBD2, each matching 6 bases. Trimming pared 3 bases from V and 1 base from J, leaving 13 bases between. This CDR3 region has 16 residues. Germline CDR1 reads MNHNY; CDR2 reads SVGAGI (reference sequence). The CDR3 bases are TGTGCCAGCAGTTATAGGGGGGCAGGGTCCTACAATGAGCAGTTCTTC. Amino acid sequence: CASSYRGAGSYNEQFF.

The rearrangement joins TRBV7-6 to TRBJ1-1; 10 bases fit TRBD1. J lost 7 bases, V lost 4 bases, and 9 bases had no gene match. Germline CDR1 SGHVS, CDR2 FNYEAQ. There are 15 residues in the CDR3. CDR3 region: CASSSRAGTGVEAFF. DNA for the CDR3: TGTGCCAGCAGCTCGAGGGCAGGGACAGGGGTTGAAGCTTTCTTT. Full variable domain (missing parts from reference TRBV7-6 and TRBJ1-1): GAGVSQSPRYKVTKRGQDVALRCDPISGHVSLYWYRQALGQGPEFLTYFNYEAQQDKSGLPNDRFSAERPEGSISTLTIQRTEQRDSAMYRCASSSRAGTGVEAFFGQGTRLTVV.

This clonotype was seen at least ten times. The chain joins TRBV7-8 to TRBJ2-3; a possible D gene is TRBD2 (5 bases). The CDR3 runs to 15 residues. Germline lookup yields CDR1 SGHVS and CDR2 FQNEAQ. Trimming cost V 7 bases and J 4 bases, with 18 bases left between them. The CDR3 nucleotides are TGTGCCAGCACCACGACGGCCAGCGGTGCAGATACGCAGTATTTT. This codes for CASTTTASGADTQYF.

The chain is built from TRBV20-1 and TRBJ2-1; a possible D gene is TRBD2 (5 bases). Between the trimmed V and J ends, which lost 0 bases and 2 bases, there was a span of 11 bases. The germline CDR1 and CDR2 sequences are DFQATT and SNEGSKA (reference sequence). CDR3 size: 15 residues. The CDR3 nucleotides read TGCAGTGCTAGAGATCAAGCGGTTACCTACAATGAGCAGTTCTTC. The encoded protein is CSARDQAVTYNEQFF.

This chain connects TRBV28 to TRBJ2-1; 11 nucleotides line up with TRBD2. The CDR3 consists of 18 residues. CDR1 MDHEN and CDR2 SYDVKM come from the germline V gene. Losses at the gene ends were 10 bases for V and 6 bases for J; bases not matched to a gene: 20. The CDR3 here is CATQGGTSGLEGGNEQFF. The DNA of the CDR3 is TGTGCCACCCAGGGGGGGACTAGCGGTCTAGAGGGAGGCAATGAGCAGTTCTTC. The entire variable domain, with the rest obtained from reference TRBV28 and TRBJ2-1, is as follows: DVKVTQSSRYLVKRTGEKVFLECVQDMDHENMFWYRQDPGLGLRLIYFSYDVKMKEKGDIPEGYSVSREKKERFSLILESASTNQTSMYLCATQGGTSGLEGGNEQFFGPGTRLTVL.

This clonotype came up a few times. The V and J genes are TRBV9 and TRBJ2-1, with D possibly matching TRBD2 (5 bases). Looked up from germline, CDR1 is SGDLS and CDR2 is YYNGEE. The CDR3 spans 16 residues. With 0 bases removed from V and 3 bases from J, the gap between germline ends came to 13 bases. The CDR3 sequence is CASSVAPGTGYNEQFF. As DNA, the CDR3 is TGTGCCAGCAGCGTAGCCCCGGGAACCGGCTACAATGAGCAGTTCTTC.

This clonotype has a single count. The chain's CDR3 is CASSPVESSGNTIYF. CDR3 coding DNA: TGTGCCAGCAGCCCCGTGGAGAGCTCTGGAAACACCATATATTTT. The chain has TRBV7-9 and TRBJ1-3; no firm D call. CDR3 length: 15 amino acids. Trimming took 5 bases from V and 0 from J, leaving 11 bases between them. The germline CDR1 and CDR2 sequences are SEHNR and FQNEAQ (reference sequence).

The V gene is TRBV6-6, the J gene TRBJ2-1; 7 bases map to TRBD2. V lost 0 bases, J lost 7 bases, and 12 bases stayed unmatched. The CDR3 consists of 17 residues. Germline CDR1 and CDR2: MNHNY and SVGAGI (reference sequence). The CDR3 sequence: CASSYSSSGGFYNEQFF. CDR3 DNA sequence: TGTGCCAGCAGTTACTCGAGTTCGGGGGGTTTCTATAATGAGCAGTTCTTC.

This clonotype showed up just a few times. This rearrangement joins TRBV6-1 to TRBJ2-2; TRBD2 matches 9 bases. The CDR3 length is 15 residues. Germline V gene lookup returns CDR1 MNHNS and CDR2 SASEGT. V shed 9 bases, J shed 7 bases, and the junction held 12 bases outside the gene matches. CDR3 DNA sequence: TGTGCCAGGTTGGGAACTAGCGGGTGGATCGGGGAGCTGTTTTTT. Encoded protein: CARLGTSGWIGELFF.

This sequence joins TRBV28 and TRBJ2-7; 9 bases line up with TRBD1. This CDR3 comprises 14 residues. Germline V CDR1 and CDR2: MDHEN, SYDVKM. Trimming removed 5 bases from V and 1 base from J; junction bases left unmatched: 3. The CDR3 DNA sequence: TGTGCCAGCAGTGAACAGGGGGCATCCTACGAGCAGTACTTC. It encodes CASSEQGASYEQYF.

The J gene is TRBJ2-1, the V gene TRBV12-3 or TRBV12-4; unclear D gene. This CDR3 spans 14 amino acids. Trimming removed 2 bases from V and 9 bases from J, with 14 bases in between. This chain's CDR3 is CASSLYTQRIEQFF. Here the CDR3 DNA reads TGTGCCAGCAGTTTATATACCCAACGGATTGAGCAGTTCTTC.

This chain joins TRBV5-4 and TRBJ2-7; D unresolved. The CDR3 covers 12 residues. With 3 bases removed from V and 7 bases from J, the gap between germline ends came to 11 bases. From germline, CDR1 is SGHNT and CDR2 YYREEE (reference sequence). In nucleotides, the CDR3 is TGTGCCAGCAGCTCCCCGACCCTTGAGCAGTACTTC. It is translated as CASSSPTLEQYF.

Ten or more counts support this clonotype. The chain combines TRBV7-2 with TRBJ2-1, with 7 bases identical to TRBD2. J gave up 4 bases and V 2 bases, and 11 bases lay outside the gene matches. The germline CDR1 and CDR2 sequences are SGHTA and FQGNSA. The CDR3 loop spans 17 amino acids. The CDR3 bases are TGTGCCAGCAGCTTAAATACTGGGCTAGCGGAGTACAATGAGCAGTTCTTC. Translating gives CASSLNTGLAEYNEQFF. The variable domain in full, with the rest retrieved from reference TRBV7-2 and TRBJ2-1, is GAGVSQSPSNKVTEKGKDVELRCDPISGHTALYWYRQSLGQGLEFLIYFQGNSAPDKSGLPSDRFSAERTGGSVSTLTIQRTQQEDSAVYLCASSLNTGLAEYNEQFFGPGTRLTVL.

The rearrangement uses TRBV6-5 and TRBJ1-6; 9 bases are a match to TRBD1. Per germline, CDR1 MNHEY and CDR2 SVGAGI. The CDR3 extends over 15 amino acids. Germline trimming cut 2 bases from V and 7 bases from J; bases unmatched to any gene: 3. The CDR3 nucleotides read TGTGCCAGCAGTTACGGGACAGGGTTCAATTCACCCCTCCACTTT. Its translation: CASSYGTGFNSPLHF.

The chain carries TRBV27 and TRBJ1-1; D uncertain. The germline CDR1 and CDR2 sequences are MNHEY and SMNVEV (reference sequence). Trimming pared 5 bases from V and 1 base from J, leaving 8 bases between. There are 13 residues in the CDR3. This chain's CDR3 is CASSEGWNTEAFF. The CDR3 coding sequence is TGTGCCAGCAGTGAAGGGTGGAACACTGAAGCTTTCTTT.

This chain connects TRBV20-1 to TRBJ2-1, with TRBD2 as a possible D gene (6 bases). The CDR3 is 13 residues long. Germline V CDR1 and CDR2: DFQATT, SNEGSKA (reference sequence). Trimming left V 1 base short and J 8 bases short, with 12 bases between. CDR3 sequence reads: CSARVAVPHEQFF. CDR3 nucleotides: TGCAGTGCTAGAGTAGCGGTCCCCCATGAGCAGTTCTTC.

The genes are TRBV27 and TRBJ2-2; D is perhaps TRBD2 (7 bases). Trimming removed 6 bases from V and 6 bases from J, with 17 bases in between. The CDR3 contains 15 residues. The germline V gene has CDR1 MNHEY and CDR2 SMNVEV (reference sequence). CDR3 DNA: TGTGCCAGCAGCCCTGGGGGGCTAGCGGCCGGGGAGCTGTTTTTT. This encodes CASSPGGLAAGELFF.

This chain uses TRBV7-9 with TRBJ1-2; D is unclear. The germline V and J ends were trimmed by 1 base and 3 bases, with 12 bases remaining between them. Germline loops: CDR1 SEHNR, CDR2 FQNEAQ (reference sequence). The CDR3 has 15 amino acids. This CDR3 reads CASSLGSSGDYGYTF. CDR3 coding DNA: TGTGCCAGCAGCTTAGGGTCCTCAGGTGACTATGGCTACACCTTC.